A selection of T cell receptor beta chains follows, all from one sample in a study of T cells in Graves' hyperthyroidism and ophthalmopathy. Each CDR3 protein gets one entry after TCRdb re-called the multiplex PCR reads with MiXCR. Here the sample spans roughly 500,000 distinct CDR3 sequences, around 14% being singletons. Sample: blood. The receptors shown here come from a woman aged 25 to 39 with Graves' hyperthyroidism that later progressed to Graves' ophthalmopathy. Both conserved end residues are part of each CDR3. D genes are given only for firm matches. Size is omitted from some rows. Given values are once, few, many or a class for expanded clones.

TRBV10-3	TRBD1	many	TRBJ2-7	TGTGCCATCAGTCCCGGGACAGGGAACTACGAGCAGTACTTC	CAISPGTGNYEQYF
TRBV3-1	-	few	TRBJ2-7	TGTGCCAGCAGCTCCGCCGCAACCGAGCAGTACTTC	CASSSAATEQYF
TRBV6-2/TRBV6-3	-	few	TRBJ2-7	TGTGCCAGCAGTTACTCTGGGGCTAGCAGCTACGAGCAGTACTTC	CASSYSGASSYEQYF
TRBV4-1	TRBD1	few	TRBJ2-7	TGCGCCAGCAGCGAATCGCGGGACAGGGAGGGCGAGCAGTACTTC	CASSESRDREGEQYF
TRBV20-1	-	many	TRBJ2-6	TGCAGTGCTAGAGATATCAGGTCTGGGGCCAACGTCCTGACTTTC	CSARDIRSGANVLTF
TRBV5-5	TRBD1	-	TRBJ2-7	TGTGCCAGCAGCCAGGGACAGGGGGCCGGCAACGAGCAGTACTTC	CASSQGQGAGNEQYF
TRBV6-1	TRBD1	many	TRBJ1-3	TGTGCCAGCACCCACCGGGGACAGGGCTCTGGAAACACCATATATTTT	CASTHRGQGSGNTIYF
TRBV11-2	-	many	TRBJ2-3	TGTGCCAGCAGCTGGCAGGGGAGCACAGATACGCAGTATTTT	CASSWQGSTDTQYF
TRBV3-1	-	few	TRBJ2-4	TGTGCCAGCAGCCACGCGGGGTCGGGTTGGGACATTCAGTACTTC	CASSHAGSGWDIQYF
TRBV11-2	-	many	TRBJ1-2	TGTGCCAGCAGCTTAGGCCCTACCAACTATGGCTACACCTTC	CASSLGPTNYGYTF
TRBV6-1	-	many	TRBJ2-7	TGTGCCAGCAGTGTAGTGCACCCGGAGCAGTACTTC	CASSVVHPEQYF
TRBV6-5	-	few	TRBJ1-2	TGTGCCAGCAGTTCTGGGGGCGCGGGGGGCTACACCTTC	CASSSGGAGGYTF
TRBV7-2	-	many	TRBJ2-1	TGTGCCAGCAGCTTAGGGTACACCCGCTCCTACAATGAGCAGTTCTTC	CASSLGYTRSYNEQFF
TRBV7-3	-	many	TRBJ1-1	TGTGCCAGCAGCTTAACGCGAATTGACACTGAAGCTTTCTTT	CASSLTRIDTEAFF
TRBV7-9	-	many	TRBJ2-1	TGTGCCAGCAGCTTAGTGGTCAGCTACAATGAGCAGTTCTTC	CASSLVVSYNEQFF
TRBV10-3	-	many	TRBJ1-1	TGTGCCACGGGGGGTAGTACAGAGATGGGTACTGAAGCTTTCTTT	CATGGSTEMGTEAFF
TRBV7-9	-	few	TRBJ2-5	TGTGCCAGCAGCTTTCTTTATAGTATCTCGGAGGAAGAGACCCAGTACTTC	CASSFLYSISEEETQYF
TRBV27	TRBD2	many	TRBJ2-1	TGTGCCAGCAGCCGGCCTACTACCGGGACTACCCATTGGGATGAGCAGTTCTTC	CASSRPTTGTTHWDEQFF
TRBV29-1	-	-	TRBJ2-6	TGCAGCGTTGAGGGTCAGGGCTCTGGGGCCAACGTCCTGACTTTC	CSVEGQGSGANVLTF
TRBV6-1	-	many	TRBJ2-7	TGTGCCAGCCGCCTTGGGACTGGGGATAAGGAGCAGTACTTC	CASRLGTGDKEQYF
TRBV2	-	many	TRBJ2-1	TGTGCCAGCAGTGAGAACTCTTGGAAGTTCTTC	CASSENSWKFF
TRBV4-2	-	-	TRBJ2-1	TGTGCCAGCAGCCAGGAAGCAGATTGGGCAGGGGCTTGGGATGAGCAGTTCTTC	CASSQEADWAGAWDEQFF
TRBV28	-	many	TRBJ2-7	TGTGCCAGCAACCCCCGACAGCCCTACGAGCAGTACTTC	CASNPRQPYEQYF
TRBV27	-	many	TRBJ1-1	TGTGCTAAAGCCCGGCTTATGAACACTGAAGCTTTCTTT	CAKARLMNTEAFF
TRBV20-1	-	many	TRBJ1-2	TGCAGTGTTCTCGCCCCCACCGGGGGCTACACCTTC	CSVLAPTGGYTF
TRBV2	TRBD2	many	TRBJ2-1	TGTGCCAGCCGACCTGGACTAGCGGGGGATTACAATGAGCAGTTCTTC	CASRPGLAGDYNEQFF
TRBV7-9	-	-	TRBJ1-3	TGTGCCAGCAGCTTATCAGAGGGGGGCTCTGGAAACACCATATATTTT	CASSLSEGGSGNTIYF
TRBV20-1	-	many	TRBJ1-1	TGCAGTGCTAGAGACCCTCGTGGAGAGGGCACTGAAGCTTTCTTT	CSARDPRGEGTEAFF
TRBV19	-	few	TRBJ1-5	TGTGGAGACCCTCGCAATCAGCCCCAGCATTTT	CGDPRNQPQHF
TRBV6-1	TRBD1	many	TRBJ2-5	TGTGCCAGCAGACCCGCCGGGACAGGGAGGTACTCGGCGAGCGGAGCGAAGTACTTC	CASRPAGTGRYSASGAKYF
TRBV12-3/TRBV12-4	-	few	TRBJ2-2	TGTGCCAGCAGTTTATGGCCCAAAGAGCTGTTTTTT	CASSLWPKELFF
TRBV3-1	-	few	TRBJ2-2	TGTGCCAGCAGCCAAGGGCTAACTGACACCGGGGAGCTGTTTTTT	CASSQGLTDTGELFF
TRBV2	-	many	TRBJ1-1	TGTGCCAAAGCAGGAGACGCGATGAACACTGAAGCTTTCTTT	CAKAGDAMNTEAFF
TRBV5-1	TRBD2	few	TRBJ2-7	TGCGCCAGCAAAGCCAGCGGGACCCTAGGCTATGGGCAGTACTTC	CASKASGTLGYGQYF
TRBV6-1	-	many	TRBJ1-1	TGTGCCAGCAGTGATCTGGTCAAGGAAGGAGCTTTCTTT	CASSDLVKEGAFF
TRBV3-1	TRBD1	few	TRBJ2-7	TGTGCCAGCAGCCATGCGGGACAGGGGGCCTACGAGCAGTACTTC	CASSHAGQGAYEQYF
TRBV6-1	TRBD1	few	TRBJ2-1	TGTGCCAGCAATAGACCCGGGACAGGGGTCGGGTACAATGAGCAGTTCTTC	CASNRPGTGVGYNEQFF
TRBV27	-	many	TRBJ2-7	TGTGCCAGCAGTTTATCGGAAGAGACGGAGCAGTACTTC	CASSLSEETEQYF
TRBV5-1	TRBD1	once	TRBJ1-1	TGCGCCAGCAGCTGGGACAGGGAAGGAGCTGAAGCTTTCTTT	CASSWDREGAEAFF
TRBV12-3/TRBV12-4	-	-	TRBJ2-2	TGTGCCAGCAGCAGGGCCTACACCGGGGAGCTGTTTTTT	CASSRAYTGELFF
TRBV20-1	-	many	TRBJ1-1	TGCAGTGCTAGAGATCGAGGAGGGATTACTGAAGCTTTCTTT	CSARDRGGITEAFF
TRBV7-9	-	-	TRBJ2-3	TGTGCCAGCAGCCCACCAGGGCAAGGAGATACGCAGTATTTT	CASSPPGQGDTQYF
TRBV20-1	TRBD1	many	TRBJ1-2	TGCAGTGCTTCCACCCCCGGACAGGGACGCCCAGAGAGCTACACCTTC	CSASTPGQGRPESYTF
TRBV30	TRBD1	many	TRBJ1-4	TGTGCCTGGAGCGCGACAGGGGGCATTAATGAAAAACTGTTTTTT	CAWSATGGINEKLFF
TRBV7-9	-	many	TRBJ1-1	TGTGCCAGCAGCTTAGAGGGTGCGGGGCAGGCAAGAAGAACTGAAGCTTTCTTT	CASSLEGAGQARRTEAFF
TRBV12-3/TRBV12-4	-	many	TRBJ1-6	TGTGCCAGCAGTCTCGAGGATTCACCCCTCCACTTT	CASSLEDSPLHF